This T cell receptor beta chain originates from a study of CD4+ T cells in melanoma. Study-wide points: CD8+ T cell, macrophage and B cell function reportedly correlated with neoantigen-specific CD4+ T cells. Neoantigen-specific CD4+ T cells in melanoma reportedly had diverse differentiation states.

Profiled with immunoSEQ multiplex PCR; TCRdb holds only in-frame clones, not every one. Altogether 13,000 to 15,000 clones are present, 62% being singletons, with the ten largest covering around 13%. Note on this clone: The antigen is undetermined.

This receptor was taken from a human donor with melanoma. Source material: cells from a culture (not recorded whether cultured in vitro).

The CDR3 DNA reads TGCGCCAGCATCTCTTCCGGGCCGTATGAGCAGTTCTTC. Encoded protein: CASISSGPYEQFF. V and J are TRBV10-2 and TRBJ2-1; D is ambiguous. V gave up 7 bases and J gave up 8 bases, with 15 bases separating them. Germline V gene lookup returns CDR1 WSHSY and CDR2 SAAADI. The CDR3 totals 13 residues.